This is a list of T cell receptor beta chains from one sample in a study of T cells after yellow fever vaccination. One entry per CDR3 protein, called by TCRdb with MiXCR from the 5' RACE reads. The repertoire holds about 69,000 distinct CDR3 sequences, with 5% to 6.5% as singletons. The sample here was CD4+ T cells sorted from PBMCs, taken more than 13 days after the first yellow fever vaccination. All receptors derive from a young man who received the YFV17D yellow fever vaccine. Both conserved end residues are part of each CDR3. A D gene is named only where the DNA matches it firmly. Clone sizes are given selectively: once, few, many, or a class where the clone is expanded.

>TRBV5-1|many|NA|TRBJ2-1
TGCGCCAGCAGCCGCTCGGGGACTGAATCACAATATGAGCAGTTCTTC
CASSRSGTESQYEQFF
>TRBV5-1|few|NA|TRBJ1-2
TGCGCCAGCAGCTTGGCCTCCCCCAGGCAGGGTAAAAGCTACACCTTC
CASSLASPRQGKSYTF
>TRBV30|few|NA|TRBJ1-5
TGTGCCTGGAGTAGAGGGGCGGACCAGCCCCAGCATTTT
CAWSRGADQPQHF
>TRBV7-2|many|NA|TRBJ2-3
TGTGCCAGCAGCTTATCCGCTGGCACAGATACGCAGTATTTT
CASSLSAGTDTQYF
>TRBV5-1|many|TRBD1|TRBJ1-2
TGCGCCAGCGCTGAGAACCCGGGACAGGGAACTAACTATGGCTACACCTTC
CASAENPGQGTNYGYTF
>TRBV19|many|NA|TRBJ1-1
TGTGCCAGTAGTCCTCACAGCGGAATCACTGAAGCTTTCTTT
CASSPHSGITEAFF
>TRBV10-3|many|NA|TRBJ2-1
TGTGCCATCAGTGAGTCGCAGGGGAAGAATGAGCAGTTCTTC
CAISESQGKNEQFF
>TRBV20-1|many|NA|TRBJ2-1
TGCAGTGCTTTAAAGTTCGACGTACCGTCCTACAATGAGCAGTTCTTC
CSALKFDVPSYNEQFF
>TRBV29-1|many|TRBD1|TRBJ2-1
TGCAGCGTTGGAGGGACAGGGGTCAATGAGCAGTTCTTC
CSVGGTGVNEQFF
>TRBV12-3/TRBV12-4|many|NA|TRBJ2-7
TGTGCCAGCAGTTGGGAAGGGGGCTACGAGCAGTACTTC
CASSWEGGYEQYF
>TRBV6-4|many|TRBD2|TRBJ2-1
TGTGCCAGCAGAAAATCTGGGACTAGCGGGGCCAGCTCCTACAATGAGCAGTTCTTC
CASRKSGTSGASSYNEQFF
>TRBV6-4|many|NA|TRBJ2-5
TGTGCCAGCACAGAGGGCTATGAGGAGACCCAGTACTTC
CASTEGYEETQYF
>TRBV28|many|NA|TRBJ1-5
TGTGCCAGCACCTCAAACCCGGAGGGGAATCAGCCCCAGCATTTT
CASTSNPEGNQPQHF
>TRBV20-1|many|NA|TRBJ2-1
TGCAGTGCTCCCCTCGGAACCTACAATGAGCAGTTCTTC
CSAPLGTYNEQFF
>TRBV18|many|NA|TRBJ2-5
TGTGCCAGCTCATCCGGGACAAAGCTTGGGACCCAGTACTTC
CASSSGTKLGTQYF
>TRBV28|few|NA|TRBJ2-1
TGTGCCAGCAGGCCCGACGGCAATGAGCAGTTCTTC
CASRPDGNEQFF
>TRBV4-2|many|NA|TRBJ1-5
TGTGCCAGCAGCCAAGGTATCTCCACCGATAGCAATCAGCCCCAGCATTTT
CASSQGISTDSNQPQHF
>TRBV7-2|many|TRBD1|TRBJ1-2
TGTGCCAGCAGCCTACAAAAGGGGGCGAACTATGGCTACACCTTC
CASSLQKGANYGYTF
>TRBV20-1|many|TRBD2|TRBJ2-1
TGCAGTGCTAGTGCCTCCACTAGCGGATTTTACAATGAGCAGTTCTTC
CSASASTSGFYNEQFF
>TRBV5-4|few|NA|TRBJ1-1
TGTGCCAGCAGCTTGTCATTGAACACTGAAGCTTTCTTT
CASSLSLNTEAFF
>TRBV4-2|many|NA|TRBJ2-1
TGTGCCAGCAGCCAAGATAGGGGGGGCGATGAGCAGTTCTTC
CASSQDRGGDEQFF
>TRBV12-3/TRBV12-4|many|TRBD1|TRBJ2-2
TGTGCCAGCAGAGTTCCAGGGGGCACCGGGGAGCTGTTTTTT
CASRVPGGTGELFF
>TRBV5-5|many|TRBD2|TRBJ2-1
TGTGCCAGCAGCTTGGTACCGGGACTAGCGCCCGGCGGGAATGAGCAGTTCTTC
CASSLVPGLAPGGNEQFF
>TRBV4-3|many|NA|TRBJ1-1
TGCGCCAGCAGCCAAGTAGCAGGGATACCGATGGCTGAAGCTTTCTTT
CASSQVAGIPMAEAFF
>TRBV18|NA|NA|TRBJ2-3
TGTGCCAGCTCACCACGGGATCGGACAGCATCCACAGATACGCAGTATTTT
CASSPRDRTASTDTQYF
>TRBV4-2|many|NA|TRBJ2-5
TGTGCCAGCAGCCAACAGCCGGGACCGGGGGAGACCCAGTACTTC
CASSQQPGPGETQYF
>TRBV12-3/TRBV12-4|many|NA|TRBJ1-1
TGTGCCAGCAGTTTGAGGGTGGGAATGAACAATGAAGCTTTCTTT
CASSLRVGMNNEAFF
>TRBV7-2|many|NA|TRBJ2-1
TGTGCCAGCAGCTTAGTGTGGGATGAGCAGTTCTTC
CASSLVWDEQFF
>TRBV2|many|NA|TRBJ1-4
TGTGCCAGCAGATCGGACAGAAATAATGAAAAACTGTTTTTT
CASRSDRNNEKLFF
>TRBV24-1|many|NA|TRBJ2-2
TGTGCCACCAGTTCGGACGGCACCGGGGAGCTGTTTTTT
CATSSDGTGELFF
>TRBV5-1|many|TRBD2|TRBJ2-5
TGCGCCAGCAGCGGGACTAGCGGCCAAGAGACCCAGTACTTC
CASSGTSGQETQYF
>TRBV15|many|NA|TRBJ2-2
TGTGCCACCAGCAGAGATCGGCGCGCCACGAACACCGGGGAGCTGTTTTTT
CATSRDRRATNTGELFF
>TRBV3-1|many|TRBD1|TRBJ2-3
TGTGCCAGCAGCCAAGCAGGGGGCTATAGCACAGATACGCAGTATTTT
CASSQAGGYSTDTQYF
>TRBV12-3/TRBV12-4|many|TRBD1|TRBJ1-6
TGTGCCAGCAGGACCCTAGGACAGGGTCGAAAGAATTCACCCCTCCACTTT
CASRTLGQGRKNSPLHF
>TRBV7-3|many|NA|TRBJ2-5
TGTGCCAGCAGCTTATCCCCGGGTTCGGAGACCCAGTACTTC
CASSLSPGSETQYF
>TRBV10-3|many|NA|TRBJ1-3
TGTGCCATCAGCGCATTCGGGACTACCCTTCGCCTGATAAACACCATATATTTT
CAISAFGTTLRLINTIYF
>TRBV4-2|NA|TRBD2|TRBJ2-2
TGTGCCAGCAGCCAAGCGCGGGGGGCGGACACCGGGGAGCTGTTTTTT
CASSQARGADTGELFF
>TRBV7-2|many|NA|TRBJ1-3
TGTGCCAGCAGCCCGGTTTCTGTCTCTGGAAACACCATATATTTT
CASSPVSVSGNTIYF
>TRBV7-2|many|NA|TRBJ1-5
TGTGCCAGCAGCTTAGTGGGGAGCAATCAGCCCCAGCATTTT
CASSLVGSNQPQHF
>TRBV20-1|many|TRBD2|TRBJ2-3
TGCAGTGCTAGAGAGTTTGGGGGGGGCACAGATACGCAGTATTTT
CSAREFGGGTDTQYF
>TRBV27|many|NA|TRBJ2-6
TGTGCCAGCAGTTTTGGCAGGGGACGTGGAACCAACGTCCTGACTTTC
CASSFGRGRGTNVLTF
>TRBV20-1|many|NA|TRBJ1-1
TGCAGTGCTAGAGCGACAGAAGCTTTCTTT
CSARATEAFF
>TRBV20-1|many|TRBD1|TRBJ1-1
TGCAGTGCCTCGGGACAGGGGAGGGCTTTCTTT
CSASGQGRAFF
>TRBV6-5|many|TRBD1|TRBJ1-4
TGTGCCAGCAGGTACAGGGGATTTGATGAAAAACTGTTTTTT
CASRYRGFDEKLFF
>TRBV12-3/TRBV12-4|many|TRBD1|TRBJ1-2
TGTGCCAGCAGTTTGGGCAGGGGGCACGGTGGCTACACCTTC
CASSLGRGHGGYTF
>TRBV5-1|many|NA|TRBJ2-5
TGCGCCAGCAGCTTGGGAGTCAGGACTGGCGGAGAGACCCAGTACTTC
CASSLGVRTGGETQYF
>TRBV7-7|many|TRBD1|TRBJ2-5
TGTGCTAGCAGCTCCGGGACAGGGTGGTACGAGACCCAGTACTTC
CASSSGTGWYETQYF
>TRBV6-1|many|TRBD1|TRBJ1-3
TGTGCCAGCAGCCGCGGACAGGTCTCTGGAAACACCATATATTTT
CASSRGQVSGNTIYF
>TRBV7-2|many|NA|TRBJ2-3
TGTGCCAGCAGCCCGGGGACAACGAGGGATACGCAGTATTTT
CASSPGTTRDTQYF